This T cell receptor (beta chain) is from a study of spatial heterogeneity in lung cancer. Study at large: Combinations of a unique TCR and a UMI were tallied in raw reads, and on average each appeared more than ten times.

TCR cDNA molecules each carried a unique molecular identifier. TCRdb analysed the 5' RACE reads with MiXCR anew, one entry per CDR3 protein. This sample has about 810 distinct CDR3 sequences, with around 63% found just once. There are many counts of this clonotype. Its specificity is unknown. Study outcomes and limitations: Tumors with more nonsynonymous mutations had more expanded intratumoral alpha and beta TCRs.

Sample time point: sample taken at primary tumor resection. Samples were obtained from about 72 donors, all untreated early-stage non-small cell lung cancer patients. Whole RNA from tumor, nontumor lung or frozen PBMC was sequenced unsorted. CDR1 is SQVTM, CDR2 ANQGSEA, per germline. The CDR3 is 13 amino acids. J was trimmed by 9 bases and V by 6 bases; bases with no gene match: 8. The chain employs TRBV29-1 and TRBJ2-1; 10 bases map to TRBD2. This sequence originates from a male donor with early-stage non-small cell lung cancer. The sequencing used lung tumor tissue, collected at surgery. Here the CDR3 DNA reads TGCAGCGTGTCCAGCGGGAGGGCTGGTGAGCAGTTCTTC. As protein: CSVSSGRAGEQFF.